These 27 T cell receptor beta chains originate from one sample sequenced in a study of blood T cell repertoires in COVID-19. Assay used: immunoSEQ multiplex PCR; TCRdb lists only in-frame clones, some missing. This sample has some 150,000 clones, with 87% found just once. Source material: peripheral blood. The receptor source for this set is an older woman with active or convalescent COVID-19.

The CDR3 protein is CASRAGGTDTQYF. Written as DNA, the CDR3 is TGTGCCAGTAGAGCAGGGGGCACAGATACGCAGTATTTT. The chain has TRBV19 and TRBJ2-3, with TRBD1 as a possible D gene (6 bases). The germline CDR1 and CDR2 sequences are LNHDA and SQIVND (reference sequence). V dropped 6 bases and J dropped 1 base, with 8 bases sitting between them. This CDR3 has 13 residues.

The chain links TRBV10-3 to TRBJ2-1, with 7 bases lining up with TRBD2. The trim removed 3 bases at V and 8 bases at J, leaving 13 bases unmatched. This CDR3 has 16 amino acids. The germline V gene encodes CDR1 ENHRY and CDR2 SYGVKD. CDR3 residues: CAISEGRGDYGDEQFF. CDR3 in DNA: TGTGCCATCAGTGAAGGCCGGGGGGACTATGGAGATGAGCAGTTCTTC.

The chain carries TRBV5-1 and TRBJ2-1; D is possibly TRBD1 (6 bases). The CDR3 covers 18 residues. V lost 0 bases and J lost 4, with 20 bases in between. Germline V gene lookup returns CDR1 SGHRS and CDR2 YFSETQ. The CDR3 reads CASSLAPGTSQLYNEQFF. CDR3 bases: TGCGCCAGCAGCTTGGCGCCGGGGACAAGCCAACTTTACAATGAGCAGTTCTTC. Based on the CDR3 plus reference TRBV5-1 and TRBJ2-1, the full variable domain is KAGVTQTPRYLIKTRGQQVTLSCSPISGHRSVSWYQQTPGQGLQFLFEYFSETQRNKGNFPGRFSGRQFSNSRSEMNVSTLELGDSALYLCASSLAPGTSQLYNEQFFGPGTRLTVL.

The chain couples TRBV7-2 to TRBJ2-7; D is uncertain. The CDR3 is 12 amino acids. V lost 2 bases and J lost 2, with 4 bases in between. The germline CDR1 and CDR2 sequences are SGHTA and FQGNSA. CDR3: CASSLRAYEQYF. For the CDR3, the DNA is TGTGCCAGCAGCTTACGCGCCTACGAGCAGTACTTC.

The chain joins TRBV10-3 to TRBJ1-4; possibly TRBD1 for D (5 bases). Germline CDR1 is ENHRY and CDR2 is SYGVKD. This CDR3 contains 13 residues. V lost 10 bases, J lost 8 bases, and 17 bases lay in between. CDR3 nucleotide sequence: TGTGCCACCAGCGGGGGTCAAGGGGAAAAACTGTTTTTT. Protein sequence: CATSGGQGEKLFF.

This clone was observed a few times. The CDR3, as DNA: TGTGCCAGCAGCCAACAAACCCGAGGTGGCTACACCTTC. Translating it yields CASSQQTRGGYTF. The J gene is TRBJ1-2, the V gene TRBV5-8; D gene unclear. This CDR3 spans 13 amino acids. Per the germline V gene, CDR1 is SGHTS and CDR2 is YDEGEE. Trimming shortened V by 4 bases and J by 7 bases, and 14 bases separated the two germline ends.

The V gene is TRBV4-3, the J gene TRBJ2-7, with 11 bases fitting TRBD1. The CDR3 has 15 amino acids. The germline gives CDR1 LGHNA, CDR2 YSLEER. V gave up 2 bases and J gave up 3 bases; unmatched junction bases: 3. This CDR3 is CASSQRTGGDYEQYF. CDR3 sequence (DNA): TGCGCCAGCAGCCAACGGACAGGGGGCGACTACGAGCAGTACTTC.

The genes are TRBV12-3 or TRBV12-4 and TRBJ2-5; weak D call: TRBD2 (6 bases). V lost 6 bases to trimming and J lost 6 bases, with 14 bases between them. This CDR3 has 13 amino acids. The CDR3 is CASSLREAKTQYF. The DNA for the CDR3 is TGTGCCAGCAGCCTCAGGGAGGCTAAGACCCAGTACTTC.

The gene calls are TRBV2 and TRBJ2-3, with TRBD1 matching over 8 bases. Looked up from germline, CDR1 is SNHLY and CDR2 is FYNNEI. After removal of 7 bases from V and 0 bases from J, the junction contained 3 bases not matched to a gene. CDR3 length: 14 amino acids. CDR3 region: CASNRGYSTDTQYF. CDR3 sequence (DNA): TGTGCCAGCAACAGGGGGTATAGCACAGATACGCAGTATTTT.

V is TRBV14 and J is TRBJ1-6; D is uncertain. Germline V CDR1 and CDR2: SGHDN, FVKESK. The CDR3 loop spans 13 amino acids. With 0 bases removed from V and 13 bases from J, the gap between germline ends came to 10 bases. CDR3 sequence: CASSQDFYYPLHF. CDR3 sequence (DNA): TGTGCCAGCAGCCAAGATTTCTACTATCCCCTCCACTTT. The full variable domain, its missing parts supplied by reference TRBV14 and TRBJ1-6, is EAGVTQFPSHSVIEKGQTVTLRCDPISGHDNLYWYRRVMGKEIKFLLHFVKESKQDESGMPNNRFLAERTGGTYSTLKVQPAELEDSGVYFCASSQDFYYPLHFGNGTRLTVT.

The chain combines TRBV7-3 with TRBJ2-1, with 14 bases fitting TRBD2. CDR3 size: 16 residues. Germline-derived CDR1 and CDR2 are SGHTA and FQGTGA. Unmatched junction bases numbered 6, after V lost 3 bases and J lost 8 bases. In DNA form, the CDR3 reads TGTGCCAGCAGCTTCGGACTAGCGGGGGGACCCGATGAGCAGTTCTTC. The encoded protein is CASSFGLAGGPDEQFF. Combining the CDR3 with reference TRBV7-3 and TRBJ2-1 gives the whole variable domain GAGVSQTPSNKVTEKGKYVELRCDPISGHTALYWYRQSLGQGPEFLIYFQGTGAADDSGLPNDRFFAVRPEGSVSTLKIQRTERGDSAVYLCASSFGLAGGPDEQFFGPGTRLTVL.

This chain joins TRBV11-2 and TRBJ1-1, with D tentatively TRBD1 (5 bases). CDR3 length: 14 amino acids. Germline V CDR1 and CDR2: SGHAT, FQNNGV. Deletions cut 3 bases from V and 1 base from J, with 9 bases between. The CDR3 sequence: CASSLGQGNTEAFF. The CDR3 DNA reads as TGTGCCAGCAGCTTGGGGCAGGGGAACACTGAAGCTTTCTTT.

The chain recombines TRBV19 with TRBJ1-1; 9 bases fit TRBD1. Germline CDR1 is LNHDA and CDR2 is SQIVND (reference sequence). The J segment lost 0 bases and the V segment lost 8 bases, leaving 16 bases of the junction unmatched. The CDR3 is 18 residues long. CDR3: CASSGGQGLSGMNTEAFF. CDR3 coding DNA: TGTGCCAGTTCCGGAGGACAGGGGTTGAGTGGGATGAACACTGAAGCTTTCTTT.

The chain employs TRBV9 and TRBJ2-2, with D possibly matching TRBD1 (5 bases). The CDR3 extends over 16 amino acids. Looked up from germline, CDR1 is SGDLS and CDR2 is YYNGEE. The V gene lost 0 bases and the J gene lost 2 bases, with 11 bases spanning the gap. The CDR3: CASSVAPTVNTGELFF. CDR3 DNA sequence: TGTGCCAGCAGCGTAGCCCCGACAGTAAACACCGGGGAGCTGTTTTTT. Complete variable domain (other parts from reference TRBV9 and TRBJ2-2): DSGVTQTPKHLITATGQRVTLRCSPRSGDLSVYWYQQSLDQGLQFLIQYYNGEERAKGNILERFSAQQFPDLHSELNLSSLELGDSALYFCASSVAPTVNTGELFFGEGSRLTVL.

The chain employs TRBV4-3 and TRBJ2-7, with 8 nucleotides matching TRBD1. In germline, CDR1 is LGHNA, CDR2 YSLEER. The CDR3 runs 17 residues. Trimming took 1 base from V and 3 from J; bases not matched to a gene: 11. The CDR3 protein is CASSQGGFYRGIYEQYF. The DNA of the CDR3 is TGCGCCAGCAGCCAAGGCGGGTTTTACAGGGGGATCTACGAGCAGTACTTC.

This clone was picked up a small number of times. The chain employs TRBV14 and TRBJ2-3; 8 bases map to TRBD2. The V gene's germline CDR1 is SGHDN and CDR2 FVKESK. V gave up 3 bases and J gave up 1 base; unmatched junction bases: 3. The CDR3 consists of 15 residues. CDR3 nucleotides: TGTGCCAGCAGCCACTTAGCGGGGCGCACAGATACGCAGTATTTT. Amino acids: CASSHLAGRTDTQYF.

This clone showed up just once. The V call is TRBV6-2 or TRBV6-3, the J call TRBJ2-3; 14 positions agree with TRBD2. Germline values: CDR1 MNHEY, CDR2 SVGEGT. The CDR3 totals 18 residues. Trimming took 6 bases from V and 2 from J; bases not matched to a gene: 10. For the CDR3, the DNA is TGTGCCAGCAGCGGACTAGCGGGGGGCGGGTCCTACACAGATACGCAGTATTTT. This gives the protein CASSGLAGGGSYTDTQYF.

This sequence joins TRBV3-1 (or the pseudogene TRBV3-2) and TRBJ2-2; 14 bases line up with TRBD2. The germline V gene has CDR1 LGHDT and CDR2 YNNKEL (reference sequence). V was pared by 6 bases and J by 2 bases, with 5 bases of the junction left unmatched. This CDR3 has 17 amino acids. CDR3 sequence reads: CASRRTSGGLNTGELFF. The CDR3 DNA reads TGTGCCAGCAGAAGGACTAGCGGGGGGCTTAACACCGGGGAGCTGTTTTTT.

A single count supports this clone. The chain uses TRBV6-5 and TRBJ2-5, with 9 nucleotides matching TRBD1. This CDR3 is built from 15 residues. The ends lost 2 bases at V and 5 bases at J; junction bases unmatched: 6. Germline V gene lookup returns CDR1 MNHEY and CDR2 SVGAGI. The CDR3 region has the DNA TGTGCCAGCAGTTACGCGGGACAGGGAGGGGAGACCCAGTACTTC. It specifies CASSYAGQGGETQYF.

The rearrangement joins TRBV3-1 (or the pseudogene TRBV3-2) to TRBJ1-6; D not certain. V was trimmed by 7 bases and J by 0 bases, leaving 13 bases between them. There are 16 residues in the CDR3. Germline loops: CDR1 LGHDT, CDR2 YNNKEL (reference sequence). CDR3 DNA sequence: TGTGCCAGCACCCCAGTATGGGCCTCCTATAATTCACCCCTCCACTTT. This codes for CASTPVWASYNSPLHF.

This rearrangement joins TRBV18 to TRBJ2-5; maybe TRBD1 (6 bases). Looked up from germline, CDR1 is KGHSH and CDR2 is LQKENI. The CDR3 has 15 residues. Trimming removed 5 bases from V and 7 bases from J, with 20 bases in between. The CDR3 region is CASSARQGRLGTQYF. CDR3 sequence (DNA): TGTGCCAGCTCAGCTCGGCAGGGGCGCCTGGGGACCCAGTACTTC.

The rearrangement links TRBV3-1 (or the pseudogene TRBV3-2) to TRBJ1-5; maybe TRBD1 (6 bases). In germline, CDR1 is LGHDT, CDR2 YNNKEL (reference sequence). This CDR3 is built from 14 residues. The germline V and J ends were trimmed by 5 bases and 4 bases, with 12 bases remaining between them. CDR3 protein: CASSLTGQNQPQHF. The CDR3 DNA reads as TGTGCCAGCAGCTTGACAGGACAGAATCAGCCCCAGCATTTT.

The gene calls are TRBV7-9 and TRBJ2-1, with 8 bases that match TRBD2. V lost 5 bases, J lost 9 bases, and 12 bases stayed unmatched. The germline gives CDR1 SEHNR, CDR2 FQNEAQ (reference sequence). The CDR3 consists of 15 residues. For the CDR3, the DNA is TGTGCCAGCAGCCCGAACCGGGGGGGCCATTTTGAGCAGTTCTTC. This sequence encodes CASSPNRGGHFEQFF.

The sample holds one count of this clone. The CDR3 bases are TGTGCCAGCAGCCAAGAGGGGGCCGGGGAGCAGTTCTTC. Its protein is CASSQEGAGEQFF. V is TRBV2 and J is TRBJ2-1, with 7 bases identical to TRBD1. CDR3 length: 13 residues. Germline V gene lookup returns CDR1 SNHLY and CDR2 FYNNEI. V was clipped by 6 bases and J by 10 bases; unmatched bases: 9.

The V and J genes are TRBV19 and TRBJ1-1; D is undetermined. The CDR3 consists of 17 residues. CDR1 is LNHDA, CDR2 SQIVND, per germline (reference sequence). Trimming took off 5 bases at V and 0 bases at J, with 19 bases between the two ends. DNA for the CDR3: TGTGCCAGTAGTCCTTCCCAAAGTGGGCGCATGAACACTGAAGCTTTCTTT. Protein: CASSPSQSGRMNTEAFF.

The rearrangement joins TRBV19 to TRBJ1-2; D call uncertain. Per germline, CDR1 LNHDA and CDR2 SQIVND (reference sequence). V was trimmed by 3 bases and J by 0 bases, leaving 8 bases between them. The CDR3 contains 14 residues. CDR3 loop: CASSMFSSNYGYTF. The CDR3 DNA reads TGTGCCAGTAGTATGTTCAGTTCTAACTATGGCTACACCTTC.

The chain recombines TRBV16 with TRBJ1-2, with 7 bases aligning to TRBD1. Trimming cost V 1 base and J 4 bases; bases outside gene matches: 15. CDR1 KGHSY and CDR2 FQNENV come from the germline V gene. The length of the CDR3 is 18 residues. CDR3 nucleotide sequence: TGTGCCAGCAGCCAATTCGCTGAGACAGGGCTAACCTCCTATGGCTACACCTTC. This sequence encodes CASSQFAETGLTSYGYTF.